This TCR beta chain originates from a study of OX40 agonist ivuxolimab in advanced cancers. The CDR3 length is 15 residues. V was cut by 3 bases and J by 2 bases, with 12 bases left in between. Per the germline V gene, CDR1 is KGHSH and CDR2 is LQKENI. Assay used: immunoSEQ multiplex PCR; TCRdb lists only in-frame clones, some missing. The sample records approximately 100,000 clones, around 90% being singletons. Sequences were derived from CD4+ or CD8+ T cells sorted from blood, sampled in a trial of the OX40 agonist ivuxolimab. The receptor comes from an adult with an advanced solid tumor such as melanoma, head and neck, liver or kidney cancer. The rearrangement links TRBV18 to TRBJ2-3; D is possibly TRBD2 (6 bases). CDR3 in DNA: TGTGCCAGCTCACCTGGTGAGGGACTCACAGATACGCAGTATTTT. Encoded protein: CASSPGEGLTDTQYF.